This is a list of T cell receptor beta chains from one sample in a study of spatial heterogeneity in lung cancer. A single record per CDR3 protein comes from TCRdb applying MiXCR to the 5' RACE reads. Of 24,000 or so distinct CDR3 sequences listed, approximately 3% are singletons. The sequences come from PBMCs, collected at surgery. These TCRs come from a female donor with early-stage non-small cell lung cancer. Each CDR3 is given with its conserved first and last residue. A D gene is named only where the DNA matches it firmly. Not every row has a clone size; where given, it reads once, few, many or a size class.

D: NA
J: TRBJ2-5
size: many
V: TRBV6-6
CDR3: CASTTSWVKETQYF
DNA: TGTGCCAGCACAACCAGCTGGGTAAAAGAGACCCAGTACTTC

D: TRBD2
J: TRBJ2-7
size: NA
V: TRBV3-1
CDR3: CASSHSLGAGVQNEQYF
DNA: TGTGCCAGCAGCCACTCCTTAGGAGCGGGAGTACAAAACGAGCAGTACTTC

D: TRBD1
J: TRBJ2-1
size: few
V: TRBV5-5
CDR3: CASSLGQGENEQFF
DNA: TGTGCCAGCAGCTTAGGACAGGGGGAAAATGAGCAGTTCTTC

D: TRBD1
J: TRBJ1-1
size: many
V: TRBV28
CDR3: CASATDRGPEAFF
DNA: TGTGCCAGCGCGACGGACAGGGGGCCTGAAGCTTTCTTT

D: NA
J: TRBJ2-1
size: many
V: TRBV20-1
CDR3: CSARDYFWQSGDEQFF
DNA: TGCAGTGCCCGCGACTATTTCTGGCAGTCGGGCGATGAGCAGTTCTTC

D: NA
J: TRBJ2-5
size: many
V: TRBV7-3
CDR3: CASSPGLLTEPETQYF
DNA: TGTGCCAGCAGCCCAGGTTTGCTTACAGAACCAGAGACCCAGTACTTC

D: NA
J: TRBJ1-1
size: many
V: TRBV7-9
CDR3: CASSLAPGHSMNTEAFF
DNA: TGTGCCAGCAGCTTAGCGCCCGGACACAGCATGAACACTGAAGCTTTCTTT

D: NA
J: TRBJ2-2
size: many
V: TRBV2
CDR3: CASSEWAGDGELFF
DNA: TGTGCCAGCAGTGAATGGGCAGGAGACGGGGAGCTGTTTTTT

D: TRBD2
J: TRBJ2-7
size: NA
V: TRBV6-5
CDR3: CASRRLAGGSEQYF
DNA: TGTGCCAGCAGAAGACTAGCGGGAGGAAGCGAGCAGTACTTC

D: TRBD1
J: TRBJ2-5
size: large
V: TRBV19
CDR3: CASSATGGGKETQYF
DNA: TGTGCCAGTAGTGCGACAGGGGGCGGAAAAGAGACCCAGTACTTC

D: NA
J: TRBJ1-3
size: many
V: TRBV2
CDR3: CASSEAFGNTIYF
DNA: TGTGCCAGCAGTGAAGCGTTCGGAAACACCATATATTTT

D: NA
J: TRBJ2-1
size: many
V: TRBV5-1
CDR3: CASSQGPGLYNEQFF
DNA: TGCGCCAGCAGCCAAGGCCCGGGACTTTACAATGAGCAGTTCTTC

D: TRBD2
J: TRBJ2-7
size: many
V: TRBV20-1
CDR3: CSARGLADYEQYF
DNA: TGCAGTGCCCGGGGACTAGCGGATTACGAGCAGTACTTC

D: NA
J: TRBJ1-5
size: NA
V: TRBV12-3/TRBV12-4
CDR3: CASSFLGDQPQHF
DNA: TGTGCCAGCAGTTTTTTGGGGGATCAGCCCCAGCATTTT

D: NA
J: TRBJ2-7
size: many
V: TRBV20-1
CDR3: CSARGQLALNYEQYF
DNA: TGCAGTGCTAGAGGTCAGCTAGCACTGAACTACGAGCAGTACTTC

D: NA
J: TRBJ1-5
size: many
V: TRBV28
CDR3: CASSFGTVGISNQPQHF
DNA: TGTGCCAGCAGTTTCGGGACCGTTGGGATTAGCAATCAGCCCCAGCATTTT

D: NA
J: TRBJ1-1
size: many
V: TRBV7-6
CDR3: CASSYRTASGTEAFF
DNA: TGTGCCAGCAGCTACCGGACAGCCTCAGGGACTGAAGCTTTCTTT

D: NA
J: TRBJ1-1
size: many
V: TRBV6-5
CDR3: CASSYVLGGTEAFF
DNA: TGTGCCAGCAGTTACGTCCTGGGGGGGACTGAAGCTTTCTTT

D: NA
J: TRBJ1-4
size: few
V: TRBV4-2
CDR3: CASSQEVTGSLLQDEKLFF
DNA: TGTGCCAGCAGCCAAGAGGTCACGGGCTCTCTATTGCAGGACGAAAAACTGTTTTTT

D: NA
J: TRBJ2-5
size: medium-sized
V: TRBV5-1
CDR3: CASSFLQETQYF
DNA: TGCGCCAGCAGCTTCCTTCAAGAGACCCAGTACTTC

D: NA
J: TRBJ1-5
size: few
V: TRBV7-2
CDR3: CASSGEARRPQHF
DNA: TGTGCCAGCAGCGGGGAGGCCCGGAGGCCCCAGCATTTT

D: TRBD1
J: TRBJ2-7
size: many
V: TRBV7-8
CDR3: CASSLRTGFRYEQYF
DNA: TGTGCCAGCAGCTTACGGACAGGGTTTAGGTACGAGCAGTACTTC

D: NA
J: TRBJ2-2
size: many
V: TRBV12-3/TRBV12-4
CDR3: CASSPPLGIGELFF
DNA: TGTGCCAGCAGCCCCCCCTTGGGGATCGGGGAGCTGTTTTTT

D: TRBD1
J: TRBJ2-3
size: many
V: TRBV12-5
CDR3: CASGANHRGLRPSTDTQYF
DNA: TGTGCTAGTGGAGCAAATCACAGGGGGCTCCGACCTAGCACAGATACGCAGTATTTT

D: TRBD2
J: TRBJ2-7
size: NA
V: TRBV27
CDR3: CASSLLAGYNEQYF
DNA: TGTGCCAGCAGTTTGCTAGCGGGATACAACGAGCAGTACTTC

D: NA
J: TRBJ1-1
size: many
V: TRBV19
CDR3: CASSRGRAEAFF
DNA: TGTGCCAGTAGCCGCGGGAGGGCTGAAGCTTTCTTT

D: TRBD2
J: TRBJ2-1
size: many
V: TRBV2
CDR3: CASSEWLAGALPNEQFF
DNA: TGTGCCAGCAGTGAATGGCTAGCGGGAGCCCTCCCCAATGAGCAGTTCTTC

D: TRBD2
J: TRBJ2-1
size: many
V: TRBV6-5
CDR3: CASSYSLAGGPHNEQFF
DNA: TGTGCCAGCAGTTACTCCCTAGCGGGAGGGCCGCACAATGAGCAGTTCTTC

D: NA
J: TRBJ2-7
size: NA
V: TRBV20-1
CDR3: CSASGAGPTYEQYF
DNA: TGCAGTGCTAGTGGGGCAGGGCCCACCTACGAGCAGTACTTC

D: NA
J: TRBJ1-1
size: few
V: TRBV25-1
CDR3: CASRTGNTEAFF
DNA: TGTGCCAGCCGGACTGGGAACACTGAAGCTTTCTTT

D: NA
J: TRBJ1-2
size: many
V: TRBV28
CDR3: CASSPAFRELYGYTF
DNA: TGTGCCAGCAGTCCCGCCTTTCGGGAATTGTATGGCTACACCTTC

D: NA
J: TRBJ1-5
size: many
V: TRBV2
CDR3: CASSEQGSNQPQHF
DNA: TGTGCCAGCAGTGAACAGGGTAGCAATCAGCCCCAGCATTTT

D: TRBD1
J: TRBJ2-2
size: many
V: TRBV2
CDR3: CASSPTGALFF
DNA: TGTGCCAGCAGCCCCACAGGGGCGCTGTTTTTT

D: TRBD1
J: TRBJ2-2
size: many
V: TRBV20-1
CDR3: CSAKTGGETGELFF
DNA: TGCAGTGCCAAGACAGGGGGCGAAACCGGGGAGCTGTTTTTT

D: NA
J: TRBJ2-3
size: NA
V: TRBV20-1
CDR3: CSARVGPGTDTQYF
DNA: TGCAGTGCTAGAGTCGGCCCCGGCACAGATACGCAGTATTTT

D: NA
J: TRBJ2-7
size: many
V: TRBV25-1
CDR3: CASILPSGPRPSYEQYF
DNA: TGTGCCAGCATCCTACCATCGGGACCGCGCCCCTCCTACGAGCAGTACTTC

D: NA
J: TRBJ2-1
size: NA
V: TRBV7-3
CDR3: CASSLTVTLTYNEQFF
DNA: TGTGCCAGCAGCTTAACGGTGACTCTTACCTACAATGAGCAGTTCTTC

D: NA
J: TRBJ2-3
size: many
V: TRBV27
CDR3: CASNGGSTDTQYF
DNA: TGTGCCAGCAATGGCGGGAGCACAGATACGCAGTATTTT

D: TRBD2
J: TRBJ2-7
size: many
V: TRBV7-6
CDR3: CASSLELAGGSDEQYF
DNA: TGTGCCAGCAGCTTAGAACTAGCGGGAGGTAGCGACGAGCAGTACTTC

D: NA
J: TRBJ2-3
size: many
V: TRBV28
CDR3: CASNRRGTDTQYF
DNA: TGTGCCAGCAACCGACGGGGCACAGATACGCAGTATTTT

D: NA
J: TRBJ1-1
size: many
V: TRBV18
CDR3: CASSPKVGVNTEAFF
DNA: TGTGCCAGCTCACCAAAGGTTGGGGTTAACACTGAAGCTTTCTTT

D: NA
J: TRBJ1-2
size: many
V: TRBV12-3/TRBV12-4
CDR3: CASIEYNYGYTF
DNA: TGTGCCAGCATTGAGTACAACTATGGCTACACCTTC

D: NA
J: TRBJ2-7
size: many
V: TRBV5-5
CDR3: CASRNPGRDAYEQYF
DNA: TGTGCCAGCAGAAACCCGGGACGGGATGCCTACGAGCAGTACTTC

D: TRBD2
J: TRBJ2-7
size: NA
V: TRBV5-1
CDR3: CASSPLPPGLAGGEQYF
DNA: TGCGCCAGCAGCCCCCTGCCTCCGGGACTAGCGGGAGGTGAGCAGTACTTC

D: NA
J: TRBJ1-2
size: many
V: TRBV20-1
CDR3: CSARGGAAPQYGYTF
DNA: TGCAGTGCTAGAGGTGGGGCCGCCCCGCAGTATGGCTACACCTTC

D: NA
J: TRBJ2-1
size: few
V: TRBV5-6
CDR3: CASSLGGGTSYNEQFF
DNA: TGTGCCAGCAGCTTGGGGGGCGGGACCTCCTACAATGAGCAGTTCTTC

D: NA
J: TRBJ2-1
size: many
V: TRBV5-6
CDR3: CASSLGPHYNEQFF
DNA: TGTGCCAGCAGCTTGGGACCGCACTACAATGAGCAGTTCTTC

D: NA
J: TRBJ2-1
size: many
V: TRBV2
CDR3: CASSGFRTTNEQFF
DNA: TGTGCCAGCTCTGGATTCCGGACTACCAATGAGCAGTTCTTC

D: TRBD2
J: TRBJ2-7
size: many
V: TRBV29-1
CDR3: CSVVGLAGDEQYF
DNA: TGCAGCGTTGTGGGGCTAGCGGGAGACGAGCAGTACTTC

D: NA
J: TRBJ2-1
size: many
V: TRBV7-3
CDR3: CASSSTPSYNEQFF
DNA: TGTGCCAGCAGCTCGACTCCCTCCTACAATGAGCAGTTCTTC

D: NA
J: TRBJ1-3
size: many
V: TRBV20-1
CDR3: CSAREQRAGNTIYF
DNA: TGCAGTGCTAGAGAACAGAGAGCTGGAAACACCATATATTTT

D: NA
J: TRBJ2-2
size: many
V: TRBV7-2
CDR3: CASSSKVGELFF
DNA: TGTGCCAGCAGCTCCAAAGTCGGGGAGCTGTTTTTT

D: TRBD2
J: TRBJ2-7
size: medium-sized
V: TRBV29-1
CDR3: CSVGRDSGLAGRYEQYF
DNA: TGCAGCGTTGGCAGGGACAGCGGACTAGCGGGAAGGTACGAGCAGTACTTC

D: NA
J: TRBJ2-7
size: many
V: TRBV7-8
CDR3: CASSFGSSASSYEQYF
DNA: TGTGCCAGCAGCTTCGGCTCAAGCGCTAGCTCCTACGAGCAGTACTTC

D: NA
J: TRBJ1-1
size: many
V: TRBV3-1
CDR3: CASSQANRGVRTEAFF
DNA: TGTGCCAGCAGCCAAGCCAATCGGGGAGTACGGACTGAAGCTTTCTTT